These T cell receptor beta chains were read from a single sample in a study of beta chain features in type 1 diabetes. Using immunoSEQ multiplex PCR, the repertoire was profiled, and TCRdb retains in-frame clones only, with some absent. The sample consists of roughly 700,000 clones, roughly an eighth of them appearing once. Material: naive CD4+ T cells from blood. All receptors come from a man younger than 35 with type 1 diabetes. The CDR3 runs from the conserved cysteine through the conserved F or W. The order of the fields is D gene, J gene, clone size, V gene, CDR3 protein, CDR3 DNA. A D gene is named only where the DNA matches it firmly. Rows give clone size only sometimes, using once, few, many, or a class for an expanded clone.

- TRBJ1-1 - TRBV10-3 CAISESGTTEAFF TGTGCCATCAGTGAGTCGGGAACCACCGAAGCTTTCTTT
TRBD1 TRBJ2-3 few TRBV7-8 CASSSSGGTGGTDTQYF TGTGCCAGCAGCTCCTCGGGAGGGACAGGGGGGACAGATACGCAGTATTTT
- TRBJ2-4 few TRBV27 CASGLGRGNIQYF TGTGCCAGCGGCCTGGGGCGGGGAAACATTCAGTACTTC
TRBD2 TRBJ2-1 - TRBV7-9 CASSLGAGELNEQFF TGTGCCAGCAGCTTAGGGGCGGGGGAACTCAATGAGCAGTTCTTC
- TRBJ2-5 few TRBV7-2 CASSLDRDLYSKETQYF TGTGCCAGCAGCTTAGACCGGGACTTATATTCCAAAGAGACCCAGTACTTC
TRBD2 TRBJ2-1 few TRBV19 CASSRLAGSSYNEQFF TGTGCCAGTAGCAGACTAGCGGGAAGCTCCTACAATGAGCAGTTCTTC
- TRBJ2-5 - TRBV7-3 CASSLLLGPGATQYF TGTGCCAGCAGCTTACTGTTGGGCCCTGGAGCGACCCAGTACTTC
- TRBJ2-1 - TRBV6-5 CASSYSRQNLRGQFF TGTGCCAGCAGTTACTCGAGGCAAAACCTAAGAGGGCAGTTCTTC
- TRBJ2-1 few TRBV19 CASSDMGRTYNEQFF TGTGCCAGTAGTGACATGGGACGGACCTACAATGAGCAGTTCTTC
- TRBJ1-5 - TRBV7-2 CASSLEPGGNNQPQHF TGTGCCAGCAGCTTAGAGCCGGGGGGCAATAATCAGCCCCAGCATTTT
- TRBJ1-6 - TRBV19 CASSPLTVQSPLHF TGTGCCAGTAGTCCCCTGACGGTACAGTCACCCCTCCACTTT
- TRBJ1-1 few TRBV10-3 CALSRGGENTEAFF TGTGCCCTCTCTCGTGGGGGTGAGAACACTGAAGCTTTCTTT
- TRBJ1-2 few TRBV6-5 CATGTGSYGYTF TGTGCCACCGGAACAGGGAGCTATGGCTACACCTTC
TRBD2 TRBJ2-7 - TRBV27 CASRRAGGFVYF TGTGCCAGCCGGCGAGCGGGGGGTTTTGTTTACTTC
TRBD2 TRBJ2-3 - TRBV10-3 CAISEGTSQDTQYF TGTGCCATCAGTGAGGGGACTAGCCAAGATACGCAGTATTTT
- TRBJ2-3 - TRBV19 CASRVSGAPIRDTQYF TGTGCCAGTCGAGTTAGTGGGGCGCCGATCCGAGATACGCAGTATTTT
- TRBJ1-1 - TRBV2 CASSRTVMNTEAFF TGTGCCAGCAGTCGGACAGTTATGAACACTGAAGCTTTCTTT
- TRBJ1-4 few TRBV4-1 CASSHQGTTNEKLFF TGCGCCAGCAGCCATCAAGGGACGACTAATGAAAAACTGTTTTTT
TRBD2 TRBJ2-5 few TRBV5-4 CASSFRAGARETQYF TGTGCCAGCAGCTTCAGAGCGGGGGCCAGGGAGACCCAGTACTTC
TRBD1 TRBJ1-2 - TRBV29-1 CSVGTGGNYGYTF TGCAGCGTTGGGACAGGGGGTAACTATGGCTACACCTTC
- TRBJ2-7 few TRBV4-2 CASSQGTQGIIEQYF TGTGCCAGCAGCCAAGGCACCCAGGGAATAATAGAGCAGTACTTC
TRBD1 TRBJ1-5 - TRBV30 CAWSGDRDQPQHF TGTGCCTGGAGTGGGGACAGAGATCAGCCCCAGCATTTT
- TRBJ1-5 - TRBV18 CASSPQGQNQPQHF TGTGCCAGCTCACCACAGGGTCAAAATCAGCCCCAGCATTTT
- TRBJ2-7 - TRBV7-3 CASSLSGASYEQYF TGTGCCAGCAGCTTAAGTGGGGCCTCCTACGAGCAGTACTTC
- TRBJ1-5 - TRBV6-6 CASRVGQGVSNQPQHF TGTGCCAGCAGGGTGGGGCAGGGAGTTAGCAATCAGCCCCAGCATTTT
- TRBJ2-6 few TRBV5-4 CASSEHGPSGANVLTF TGTGCCAGCAGCGAACACGGACCCTCTGGGGCCAACGTCCTGACTTTC
- TRBJ2-7 few TRBV6-1 CASSELRGYEQYF TGTGCCAGCAGTGAACTCAGGGGCTACGAGCAGTACTTC
- TRBJ1-3 few TRBV4-1 CASSQGKGGNTIYF TGCGCCAGCAGCCAGGGAAAAGGAGGAAACACCATATATTTT
- TRBJ2-3 few TRBV18 CASSPNTHTDTQYF TGTGCCAGCTCACCGAACACCCACACAGATACGCAGTATTTT
- TRBJ2-7 - TRBV18 CASSARLATYEQYF TGTGCCAGCTCTGCCCGGCTCGCTACTTACGAGCAGTACTTC
TRBD1 TRBJ2-7 - TRBV14 CASSQRQGGSSYEQYF TGTGCCAGCAGCCAAAGACAGGGGGGAAGCTCCTACGAGCAGTACTTC
- TRBJ2-7 few TRBV28 CASNLDGGVSYEQYF TGTGCCAGCAACCTAGACGGTGGGGTGTCCTACGAGCAGTACTTC
- TRBJ2-1 - TRBV25-1 CASRSGGTDNEQFF TGTGCCAGCAGGTCCGGGGGGACAGACAATGAGCAGTTCTTC
- TRBJ2-1 - TRBV7-9 CASSTQGYPNNEQFF TGTGCCAGCAGCACACAGGGATACCCCAACAATGAGCAGTTCTTC
- TRBJ1-1 - TRBV10-3 CAISSRVKGWNTEAFF TGTGCCATCAGTTCCAGGGTTAAGGGATGGAACACTGAAGCTTTCTTT
- TRBJ1-6 - TRBV30 CAWSGQGTYNSPLHF TGTGCCTGGAGTGGGCAGGGTACCTATAATTCACCCCTCCACTTT
- TRBJ2-4 - TRBV19 CASSTEGQGKNIQYF TGTGCCAGTAGTACCGAAGGGCAAGGCAAAAACATTCAGTACTTC
- TRBJ1-2 - TRBV2 CASSEGVYHGYTF TGTGCCAGCAGTGAAGGGGTGTATCATGGCTACACCTTC
TRBD2 TRBJ2-1 few TRBV5-4 CASSREGTMNHNEQFF TGTGCCAGCAGCCGGGAGGGGACAATGAACCACAATGAGCAGTTCTTC
TRBD1 TRBJ1-2 - TRBV6-1 CASSEADRGSSNYGYTF TGTGCCAGCAGTGAAGCGGACAGGGGATCGTCCAACTATGGCTACACCTTC
- TRBJ1-5 few TRBV5-1 CASPLDQPQHF TGCGCCAGCCCGCTTGATCAGCCCCAGCATTTT
- TRBJ1-2 - TRBV28 CASTLGTLYGYTF TGTGCCAGCACACTCGGCACACTCTATGGCTACACCTTC
TRBD1 TRBJ2-5 - TRBV6-6 CASSFGQGAPETQYF TGTGCCAGCAGCTTTGGGCAGGGGGCGCCTGAGACCCAGTACTTC
- TRBJ1-2 few TRBV29-1 CSVKRGTDYGYTF TGCAGCGTGAAGCGGGGGACCGACTATGGCTACACCTTC
- TRBJ2-5 - TRBV11-3 CASSLGRGRETQYF TGTGCCAGCAGCTTAGGGCGGGGGCGAGAGACCCAGTACTTC
- TRBJ1-1 few TRBV11-3 CASSLGIMGTEAFF TGTGCCAGCAGCTTAGGAATTATGGGCACTGAAGCTTTCTTT